What follows are 7 T cell receptor beta chains derived from one specimen sequenced in a study of blood T cell repertoires in COVID-19. The protocol was immunoSEQ multiplex PCR, while the TCRdb copy is restricted to in-frame clones and leaves out a portion. The repertoire holds approximately 240,000 clones, with about 83% as singletons. Material: peripheral blood. These receptors originate from a young woman with COVID-19, enrolled during active disease.

The chain uses TRBV5-4 and TRBJ2-2, with 10 bases that match TRBD1. The CDR3 runs 14 residues. Germline V gives CDR1 SGHNT, CDR2 YYREEE (reference sequence). J lost 7 bases, V lost 4 bases, and 4 bases had no gene match. CDR3 nucleotide sequence: TGTGCCAGCAGCACCGGGACAGGGGACGGGGAGCTGTTTTTT. It specifies CASSTGTGDGELFF. The entire variable domain, with the rest obtained from reference TRBV5-4 and TRBJ2-2, is as follows: ETGVTQSPTHLIKTRGQQVTLRCSSQSGHNTVSWYQQALGQGPQFIFQYYREEENGRGNFPPRFSGLQFPNYSSELNVNALELDDSALYLCASSTGTGDGELFFGEGSRLTVL.

The V gene is TRBV9, the J gene TRBJ2-7, with unresolved D. CDR1 is SGDLS and CDR2 is YYNGEE in the germline V gene. V lost 0 bases and J 6 bases, leaving 19 bases between the germline ends. This CDR3 is built from 16 residues. Here the CDR3 DNA reads TGTGCCAGCAGCGTAGGGGCTGGGTCTTCTCGTGGCGAGCAGTACTTC. Its protein is CASSVGAGSSRGEQYF.

The rearrangement links TRBV2 to TRBJ1-1; D gene ambiguous. The germline V gene encodes CDR1 SNHLY and CDR2 FYNNEI. The CDR3 runs to 13 residues. Trimming removed 4 bases at V and 0 bases at J, with 6 bases between. This CDR3 is CASSVGVNTEAFF. The CDR3 nucleotides are TGTGCCAGCAGTGTCGGGGTGAACACTGAAGCTTTCTTT.

The rearrangement uses TRBV24-1 and TRBJ2-5; perhaps TRBD2 as D (5 bases). The CDR3 length is 18 residues. The germline gives CDR1 KGHDR, CDR2 SFDVKD. Trimming took off 9 bases at V and 0 bases at J, with 25 bases between the two ends. CDR3 nucleotide sequence: TGTGCCACCCCCCTACCGGGGATCCATCCCCCTCACCAAGAGACCCAGTACTTC. The encoded protein is CATPLPGIHPPHQETQYF.

V gene TRBV19 combines with J gene TRBJ2-7; the match to TRBD2 covers 9 bases. The CDR3 is 14 amino acids. With 5 bases clipped from V and 5 bases from J, the junction kept 7 bases outside the gene matches. Germline values: CDR1 LNHDA, CDR2 SQIVND (reference sequence). CDR3 nucleotides: TGTGCCAGTAGTCTGCGGGAGGGCCTTGACGAGCAGTACTTC. It specifies CASSLREGLDEQYF.

The rearrangement joins TRBV5-1 to TRBJ1-2, with TRBD1 identical over 7 bases. The CDR3 covers 13 residues. Germline CDR1 reads SGHRS; CDR2 reads YFSETQ. The V gene end was trimmed by 2 bases and the J gene end by 3 bases; junction bases not matched to a gene: 1. The CDR3 nucleotides read TGCGCCAGCAGCTTAAGGGGGCACTATGGCTACACCTTC. Its translation: CASSLRGHYGYTF.

The J gene is TRBJ2-5, the V gene TRBV5-1; tentatively, D is TRBD2 (5 bases). Germline V CDR1 and CDR2: SGHRS, YFSETQ. The CDR3 runs 15 residues. Trimming removed 2 bases from V and 5 bases from J, with 16 bases in between. The CDR3: CASSLVGPPGETQYF. DNA of the CDR3: TGCGCCAGCAGCTTAGTAGGGCCGCCGGGGGAGACCCAGTACTTC. The entire variable domain, with the rest obtained from reference TRBV5-1 and TRBJ2-5, is as follows: KAGVTQTPRYLIKTRGQQVTLSCSPISGHRSVSWYQQTPGQGLQFLFEYFSETQRNKGNFPGRFSGRQFSNSRSEMNVSTLELGDSALYLCASSLVGPPGETQYFGPGTRLLVL.